These 32 T cell receptor beta chains originate from one sample sequenced in a study of cytomegalovirus exposure and HLA in healthy donors. The study ran its PCR with 60 Vbeta and 13 Jbeta primers. Here immunoSEQ multiplex PCR was the method, and the copy in TCRdb shows in-frame clones only, minus some. The sample lists about 190,000 clones, over 70% seen once, with around 2.2% in the top ten. The sequenced sample was PBMCs. The receptors shown here come from a young woman in good health and CMV-seropositive.

V gene TRBV5-1 combines with J gene TRBJ1-1; 7 bases fit TRBD1. Germline CDR1 reads SGHRS; CDR2 reads YFSETQ. V shed 7 bases and J 1 base; nucleotides not matched to a gene: 7. This CDR3 spans 14 amino acids. CDR3 bases: TGCGCCAGCGGGGACAGCCTTAGGAACACTGAAGCTTTCTTT. Translation: CASGDSLRNTEAFF.

In this sample, this clone turned up a few times. The chain recombines TRBV6-5 with TRBJ2-7; D perhaps matches TRBD2 (7 bases). The V gene lost 8 bases and the J gene lost 6 bases, with 17 bases spanning the gap. The CDR3 spans 13 residues. Germline lookup yields CDR1 MNHEY and CDR2 SVGAGI. The CDR3 region is CASSKGGEGEQYF. The CDR3 DNA follows: TGTGCCAGCTCAAAGGGGGGGGAGGGCGAGCAGTACTTC.

CDR3 amino acids: CASSDQRGSQETQYF. CDR3 in DNA: TGTGCCAGCAGCGACCAGCGGGGGAGCCAAGAGACCCAGTACTTC. The chain is built from TRBV5-5 and TRBJ2-5, with TRBD2 identical over 8 bases. Germline trimming cut 4 bases from V and 1 base from J; bases unmatched to any gene: 6. The germline gives CDR1 SGHKS, CDR2 YYEKEE (reference sequence). This CDR3 contains 15 residues.

This chain connects TRBV6-1 to TRBJ2-7, with unresolved D. V was cut by 5 bases and J by 5 bases, with 16 bases left in between. The CDR3 extends over 14 amino acids. Germline V gene data show CDR1 as MNHNS and CDR2 as SASEGT. CDR3 nucleotide sequence: TGTGCCAGCAGTTCTACCGAGGTCGGCCACGAGCAGTACGTC. Its translation is CASSSTEVGHEQYV.

This sequence joins TRBV5-1 and TRBJ1-6; 8 nucleotides agree with TRBD1. V lost 3 bases, J lost 10 bases, and 12 bases stayed unmatched. The CDR3 contains 16 residues. Germline V gene data show CDR1 as SGHRS and CDR2 as YFSETQ. The CDR3 loop reads CASSSGSQGARSPLHF. CDR3 DNA: TGCGCCAGCAGCTCGGGGAGTCAGGGGGCTAGATCACCCCTCCACTTT. Looking up the rest from reference TRBV5-1 and TRBJ1-6 gives the full variable domain: KAGVTQTPRYLIKTRGQQVTLSCSPISGHRSVSWYQQTPGQGLQFLFEYFSETQRNKGNFPGRFSGRQFSNSRSEMNVSTLELGDSALYLCASSSGSQGARSPLHFGNGTRLTVT.

This chain uses TRBV30 with TRBJ2-6; possibly TRBD2 for D (5 bases). The CDR3 totals 16 residues. CDR1 and CDR2 from the germline V gene are GTSNPN and SVGIG (reference sequence). V shed 3 bases and J shed 0 bases, with 12 bases lying between them. CDR3 loop: CAWRYPGISGANVLTF. The CDR3 DNA reads as TGTGCCTGGAGGTATCCGGGGATCTCTGGGGCCAACGTCCTGACTTTC.

This chain connects TRBV7-9 to TRBJ2-3; D is perhaps TRBD2 (6 bases). The germline V gene has CDR1 SEHNR and CDR2 FQNEAQ (reference sequence). V lost 4 bases and J lost 6, with 20 bases in between. The CDR3 totals 16 residues. CDR3 sequence: CASSSTGTSNHDTQYF. The CDR3 nucleotides read TGTGCCAGCAGCTCGACCGGGACTTCAAACCACGATACGCAGTATTTT.

The V gene is TRBV5-1, the J gene TRBJ2-1; the match to TRBD1 covers 8 bases. Per germline, CDR1 SGHRS and CDR2 YFSETQ. The CDR3 runs 16 residues. V was clipped by 0 bases and J by 4 bases; unmatched bases: 6. This CDR3 reads CASSLEGDRGYNEQFF. The CDR3 nucleotides are TGCGCCAGCAGCTTGGAGGGTGACAGGGGTTACAATGAGCAGTTCTTC.

The gene calls are TRBV5-1 and TRBJ1-1, with D uncertain. V shed 3 bases and J shed 3 bases, with 9 bases lying between them. This CDR3 comprises 13 residues. Germline lookup yields CDR1 SGHRS and CDR2 YFSETQ. The CDR3: CASSSTEYTEAFF. DNA of the CDR3: TGCGCCAGCAGCTCAACAGAGTACACTGAAGCTTTCTTT.

The chain uses TRBV29-1 and TRBJ1-3; D is unclear. V dropped 2 bases and J dropped 2 bases, with 10 bases sitting between them. The germline V gene has CDR1 SQVTM and CDR2 ANQGSEA. This CDR3 region has 14 residues. The CDR3 loop reads CSVESGNTGNTIYF. Written as DNA, the CDR3 is TGCAGCGTTGAATCGGGGAACACTGGAAACACCATATATTTT.

The gene calls are TRBV4-1 and TRBJ2-5, with TRBD1 identical over 7 bases. The J call is uncertain, as TRBJ2-7 better fits the DNA end. Germline V gene sequence: CDR1 MGHRA, CDR2 YSYEKL. The CDR3 spans 15 residues. The CDR3 DNA sequence: TGCGCCAGCAGCCAAGCGCCCGGCAGGGGGTACGAGCAGTACTTC. It is translated as CASSQAPGRGYEQYF.

V usage is TRBV6-5 and J usage is TRBJ1-1, with unresolved D. Germline assignment: CDR1 MNHEY and CDR2 SVGAGI. V was shortened by 7 bases and J by 4 bases, with 16 bases between the two germline ends. The CDR3 is 14 amino acids. Written as DNA, the CDR3 is TGTGCCAGCAACCGGATGGGCCTGCCCACTGAAGCTTTCTTT. Its translation is CASNRMGLPTEAFF.

The J gene is TRBJ1-2, the V gene TRBV9, with a weak D call TRBD1 (5 bases). Germline assignment: CDR1 SGDLS and CDR2 YYNGEE. This CDR3 is built from 13 residues. The V end lost 1 base, the J end lost 2 bases, and 6 bases lay between the germline ends. CDR3 sequence reads: CASSVQGNYGYTF. The CDR3, as DNA: TGTGCCAGCAGCGTACAGGGAAACTATGGCTACACCTTC. Full variable domain (missing parts from reference TRBV9 and TRBJ1-2): DSGVTQTPKHLITATGQRVTLRCSPRSGDLSVYWYQQSLDQGLQFLIQYYNGEERAKGNILERFSAQQFPDLHSELNLSSLELGDSALYFCASSVQGNYGYTFGSGTRLTVV.

This clone has a handful of counts. The chain links TRBV4-2 to TRBJ2-3; 12 nucleotides agree with TRBD2. Germline values: CDR1 LGHNA, CDR2 YNFKEQ. V was pared by 1 base and J by 2 bases, with 4 bases of the junction left unmatched. This CDR3 spans 17 amino acids. The CDR3 spells CASSQGSSGGATDTQYF. CDR3 DNA: TGTGCCAGCAGCCAAGGATCTAGCGGGGGGGCCACAGATACGCAGTATTTT.

The V call is TRBV11-2, the J call TRBJ2-3; the match to TRBD2 covers 7 bases. This CDR3 region has 17 residues. Germline CDR1 is SGHAT and CDR2 is FQNNGV. V was clipped by 10 bases and J by 3 bases; unmatched bases: 19. This chain's CDR3 is CATSRGTGGSATDTQYF. The CDR3 DNA sequence: TGTGCCACCTCCCGCGGGACGGGAGGAAGTGCGACAGATACGCAGTATTTT.

This clone was seen only once. J is TRBJ1-4 and V is TRBV7-7; D not resolved. Germline V gene data show CDR1 as SSHAT and CDR2 as FNYEAQ (reference sequence). There are 13 residues in the CDR3. In DNA, the CDR3 is TGTGCTGTTTCGGTTGCAACTAATGAAAAACTGTTTTTT. It specifies CAVSVATNEKLFF.

This rearrangement joins TRBV13 to TRBJ1-1; possibly TRBD1 for D (6 bases). The CDR3 runs 14 residues. Per germline, CDR1 PRHDT and CDR2 FYEKMQ (reference sequence). The germline V and J ends were trimmed by 5 bases and 5 bases, with 15 bases remaining between them. CDR3 sequence: CASSRKWQGTEAFF. In nucleotides, the CDR3 is TGTGCCAGCAGCCGAAAATGGCAGGGGACTGAAGCTTTCTTT.

The V and J genes are TRBV19 and TRBJ2-2; D may be TRBD2 (5 bases). V lost 5 bases to trimming and J lost 7 bases, with 14 bases between them. The CDR3 has 14 amino acids. CDR1 LNHDA and CDR2 SQIVND come from the germline V gene (reference sequence). In nucleotides, the CDR3 is TGTGCCAGTAGTTCGTTTGGACGGGGCGGGGAGCTGTTTTTT. Protein sequence: CASSSFGRGGELFF.

The V and J genes are TRBV5-1 and TRBJ2-1; D gene ambiguous. In germline, CDR1 is SGHRS, CDR2 YFSETQ. Between the trimmed V and J ends, which lost 4 bases and 0 bases, there was a span of 17 bases. CDR3 size: 17 residues. Written as DNA, the CDR3 is TGCGCCAGCAGCCCCGCCCCAGTGGCCAACTCCTACAATGAGCAGTTCTTC. The encoded protein is CASSPAPVANSYNEQFF.

The chain combines TRBV5-1 with TRBJ2-1; tentatively, D is TRBD1 (5 bases). Germline CDR1 SGHRS, CDR2 YFSETQ. The CDR3 has 16 residues. V was trimmed by 4 bases and J by 4 bases, leaving 18 bases between them. Written as DNA, the CDR3 is TGCGCCAGCAGCGTGACAGCGCACCTCCCTTACAATGAGCAGTTCTTC. Translation gives CASSVTAHLPYNEQFF.

This rearrangement joins TRBV7-7 to TRBJ2-3, with 7 bases matching TRBD2. The V gene's germline CDR1 is SSHAT and CDR2 FNYEAQ (reference sequence). V shed 5 bases and J 1 base; nucleotides not matched to a gene: 6. The CDR3 extends over 15 amino acids. The CDR3 DNA follows: TGTGCCAGCAGCCGCACGGGGGGTCGCACAGATACGCAGTATTTT. It codes for CASSRTGGRTDTQYF.

The CDR3 DNA reads as TGTGCCAGCAGCCGGGGAAGGAGCAATCAGCCCCAGCATTTT. Amino acids: CASSRGRSNQPQHF. This rearrangement joins TRBV7-2 to TRBJ1-5, with D unclear. The CDR3 contains 14 residues. Per germline, CDR1 SGHTA and CDR2 FQGNSA. V was trimmed by 5 bases and J by 1 base, leaving 9 bases between them.

The chain is built from TRBV7-9 and TRBJ1-2; 9 bases are a match to TRBD1. After removal of 5 bases from V and 8 bases from J, the junction contained 6 bases not matched to a gene. Germline V gene sequence: CDR1 SEHNR, CDR2 FQNEAQ (reference sequence). The CDR3 consists of 13 residues. The CDR3 loop is CASSGTGGRGYTF. The CDR3 bases are TGTGCCAGCAGCGGAACAGGGGGCAGGGGCTACACCTTC.

The chain is built from TRBV6-1 and TRBJ2-1; 9 bases map to TRBD1. There are 13 residues in the CDR3. J was trimmed by 10 bases and V by 8 bases; bases with no gene match: 9. The germline V gene has CDR1 MNHNS and CDR2 SASEGT. In DNA form, the CDR3 reads TGTGCCAGCGGATGGACAGGGGTTAAAGAGCAGTTCTTC. Encoded protein: CASGWTGVKEQFF.

The genes are TRBV14 and TRBJ2-4; D is possibly TRBD2 (7 bases). The germline gives CDR1 SGHDN, CDR2 FVKESK. Trimming took 4 bases from V and 14 from J, leaving 12 bases between them. CDR3 length: 11 amino acids. For the CDR3, the DNA is TGTGCCAGCAGCCCGGGGGGCAGTGAGTACTTC. It encodes CASSPGGSEYF. The whole variable domain, remainder taken from reference TRBV14 and TRBJ2-4, is EAGVTQFPSHSVIEKGQTVTLRCDPISGHDNLYWYRRVMGKEIKFLLHFVKESKQDESGMPNNRFLAERTGGTYSTLKVQPAELEDSGVYFCASSPGGSEYFGAGTRLSVL.

The table lists this clone with a few counts. The V call is TRBV10-1, the J call TRBJ2-3, with D perhaps TRBD2 (7 bases). V lost 3 bases to trimming and J lost 6 bases, with 16 bases between them. The CDR3 loop spans 15 amino acids. CDR1 is WNHNN, CDR2 SYGVQD, per germline (reference sequence). The chain's CDR3 is CASSDIRGAHDTQYF. In nucleotides, the CDR3 is TGCGCCAGCAGTGACATTCGGGGGGCGCATGATACGCAGTATTTT.

This chain links TRBV19 with TRBJ2-1, with 13 bases that match TRBD2. Germline values: CDR1 LNHDA, CDR2 SQIVND (reference sequence). The CDR3 extends over 14 amino acids. J was trimmed by 7 bases and V by 5 bases; bases with no gene match: 2. The DNA of the CDR3 is TGTGCCAGTAGTGGGACTAGCGGGGAGAATGAGCAGTTCTTC. This sequence encodes CASSGTSGENEQFF.

This chain joins TRBV5-6 and TRBJ2-7; TRBD1 matches at 7 bases. Germline V gene sequence: CDR1 SGHDT, CDR2 YYEEEE. V was clipped by 4 bases and J by 3 bases; unmatched bases: 10. The CDR3 contains 15 residues. In DNA, the CDR3 is TGTGCCAGCAGCCTCACCGGGACAGCTGTCTACGAGCAGTACTTC. Translated, it gives CASSLTGTAVYEQYF.

J is TRBJ1-1 and V is TRBV6-1, with D tentatively TRBD1 (5 bases). The CDR3 covers 13 residues. Trimming stripped 5 bases from V and 3 bases from J, with 10 bases between. Germline CDR1 MNHNS, CDR2 SASEGT. Here the CDR3 reads CASSQGRDTEAFF. Here the CDR3 DNA reads TGTGCCAGCAGTCAGGGAAGGGACACTGAAGCTTTCTTT.

The chain is built from TRBV9 and TRBJ1-1; no clear D gene. Trimming stripped 6 bases from V and 0 bases from J, with 12 bases between. Germline CDR1 and CDR2: SGDLS and YYNGEE. The CDR3 contains 14 residues. CDR3 sequence (DNA): TGTGCCAGCACGCAGCGGGAAATGAACACTGAAGCTTTCTTT. Translation gives CASTQREMNTEAFF.

The rearrangement uses TRBV4-1 and TRBJ1-1; D possibly corresponds to TRBD1 (5 bases). The germline gives CDR1 MGHRA, CDR2 YSYEKL. V was clipped by 5 bases and J by 5 bases, with 15 bases between them. This CDR3 has 14 residues. The CDR3: CASSSDFGGTEAFF. The CDR3 DNA reads TGCGCCAGCAGCTCAGACTTCGGGGGGACTGAAGCTTTCTTT.

The chain combines TRBV7-3 with TRBJ1-2; D not certain. The CDR3 runs to 16 residues. With 1 base removed from V and 0 bases from J, the gap between germline ends came to 12 bases. CDR1 is SGHTA and CDR2 is FQGTGA in the germline V gene. CDR3 nucleotides: TGTGCCAGCAGCTTAATCGGAGGCACCTCTAACTATGGCTACACCTTC. Translated, it gives CASSLIGGTSNYGYTF.